This T cell receptor beta chain emerged from a study of cytomegalovirus exposure and HLA in healthy donors. V lost 3 bases and J lost 2, with 21 bases in between. CDR3 length equals 18 residues. The germline V gene has CDR1 SGHAT and CDR2 FQDESV (reference sequence). Study results and limitations: What TCR beta sequences reportedly achieved was accurate prediction of HLA-A and HLA-B alleles in most subjects. Presence/absence analyses assumed roughly uniform sequencing depth across donors. Researchers counted 150 to 200 TCR beta chains as cytomegalovirus-associated.

Donors showed nominal health when sampled, although they likely had unrecorded immune exposures. The PCR contained 60 Vbeta and 13 Jbeta primers. This table comes from immunoSEQ multiplex PCR, and its TCRdb copy is limited to in-frame clones, with some not included. The data contain around 140,000 clones, approximately 80% of them singletons. Of note for this clone: What it binds is unknown.

The rearrangement uses TRBV11-1 and TRBJ2-3, with D perhaps matching TRBD2 (7 bases). The sequenced sample was PBMCs. This receptor was identified in a woman in her forties in good health and CMV-seropositive. The CDR3 is CASSFGGSSGLTTDTQYF. As DNA, the CDR3 is TGTGCCAGCAGCTTCGGGGGCTCTAGCGGACTTACCACAGATACGCAGTATTTT.